The clone carrying this T cell receptor beta chain has a handful of counts. Its specificity is unknown. TCRdb ran MiXCR on the 5' RACE reads and lists one entry per CDR3 protein. The sample has roughly 560,000 distinct CDR3 sequences; roughly 20% are singletons. This specimen belongs to a study of T-cell memory formation after mild COVID-19. Points from the study as a whole: Day 15 to 85 contracting clones showed balanced CD4/CD8; day 15 to 37 expanders favored CD4+.

V was pared by 0 bases and J by 5 bases, with 9 bases of the junction left unmatched. This CDR3 has 16 residues. Germline V lookup: CDR1 LNHNV, CDR2 YYDKDF (reference sequence). The specimen was PBMCs or a T cell subset sorted from them (not recorded which). The receptor's source is an adult woman who had mild COVID-19 (a few samples of this study predate the infection). Cell type and time point are not known. V gene TRBV15 combines with J gene TRBJ2-7; 8 positions match TRBD2. DNA of the CDR3: TGTGCCACCAGCAGAGAGTTTCCGGGGGGGTCCGACGAGCAGTACTTC. This gives the protein CATSREFPGGSDEQYF.